This TCR beta chain was sequenced for a study of T cells in Graves' hyperthyroidism and ophthalmopathy (dated by TCRdb to between 2018 and 2021). About the full investigation: Peripheral blood samples were taken at initial diagnosis, before any treatment was given. To identify distinguishing TCR V-J signatures, a discovery cohort of around 98 patients was used, comprising some 45 with Graves' ophthalmopathy and 55 to 65 with stable Graves' hyperthyroidism. The paper describes TCR Vbeta CDR3 sequencing of more than 120 peripheral blood samples, made up of roughly 40 ophthalmopathy patients, 70 to 75 hyperthyroidism patients and about 17 progressor patients. The 85 to 100 discovery patients were randomly split 7:3 into training and test sets. After sampling, hyperthyroidism patients received methimazole starting at 30 mg daily, and ophthalmopathy patients received high-dose intravenous methylprednisolone. Prospective prediction of ophthalmopathy was tested in an independent validation cohort consisting of about 19 hyperthyroidism patients and about 17 patients who later progressed to ophthalmopathy. Thyroid tissue and blood T-cell repertoires from roughly 6 Graves' hyperthyroidism patients were also compared in the study. What the authors observed across the whole study: Blood samples also contained most of the expanded thyroid clonotypes (frequency above 0.001), which suggests that blood repertoires may reflect thyroid immune responses. A model built on a 13 V-J signature distinguished ophthalmopathy from stable hyperthyroidism, reaching about 88% sensitivity and around 81% specificity in cross-validation and 80%/75% in testing. In validation, the model predicted progression to ophthalmopathy with over 65% sensitivity and less than 75% specificity, a median of roughly seven months before onset. Sample size was not statistically predetermined, and investigators were not blinded to group allocation.

Ophthalmopathy patients had moderately to severely active disease, with a Clinical Activity Score of 3 or more, a NOSPECS grade of 4 or more, and a disease duration of less than 3 months. The study excluded patients with uncontrolled infections, other autoimmune diseases, pregnancy or lactation. Diagnoses were established on the basis of clinical symptoms, serum thyroxine and TRAb, thyroid ultrasound, and orbital computed tomography. Ficoll-Paque density gradient centrifugation was used to isolate PBMCs from 8.5 to 10 ml of fresh peripheral blood. Trizol reagent was used to extract total RNA, and RNA quality was then checked on an Agilent 2100 Bioanalyzer. This clonotype was counted many times. Its antigen remains unidentified. Per-base qualities were not stored, and no clone one base away is much larger. The TCR beta CDR3 regions were amplified from RNA transcripts. The first round of RT-PCR for the TCR CDR3 was performed with the HTBI primer set and the Qiagen OneStep RT-PCR kit. Libraries were constructed in a second round of multiplex PCR, after which size selection and purification were carried out. Libraries were sequenced paired-end with 100 bp reads on an Illumina HiSeq2000. The authors' pipeline ran thus. SOAPnuke was used to process the raw data, removing reads that contained adapters or uncalled bases, had a mean Phred below 15, or lacked an exact match to the constant primer or identifier. COPE v1.2.5 was used to merge high-quality paired reads, and clonotypes were defined as unique nucleotide sequences. MiTCR v1.1 was used to align the clonotypes against IMGT TRBV, TRBD and TRBJ reference segments. Only V-J combinations with frequency above 0.0001, covering about 99% of repertoires, were analysed. A TCS score was defined as the ratio of F50 (clonal expansion) to E x V (chaos), with BLOSUM62-based TCRdist applied between CDR3 peptides within each V-J. Welch's t-statistics and random forest reduced around 520 V-J features to 10 to 15, which were used in a naive Bayes classifier (R e1071). Thyroid-blood repertoire similarity was quantified with the Morisita-Horn index. In TCRdb, the public reads were trimmed at Q25 with fastp and aligned with MiXCR, with productive beta chains retained. CDR3 protein duplicates are merged, each entry listing the most common genes and DNA. V and J calls and clone size were set by TCRdb, not the authors. The sample has 600,000 to 700,000 distinct CDR3 sequences on record, approximately 14% of them singletons. Of the sample, approximately 4.3% is held by the ten largest clones.

The sample comprised blood. This sequence was found in a woman between 40 and 55 years old with Graves' ophthalmopathy.

The CDR3 reads as follows: CASSLAGGSEQYF. In nucleotides, the sequence is TGTGCCAGCAGCTTAGCGGGAGGTAGCGAGCAGTACTTC. The rearranged chain carries TRBV7-9 and TRBJ2-7; a tentative D match to TRBD2 spans 6 bases. CDR1 and CDR2 were assigned from the germline V gene (reference sequence) as SEHNR and FQNEAQ. The CDR3 numbers 13 residues from cysteine through phenylalanine. The DNA shown is the 39-base CDR3, in frame from base 1. Trimming removed 0 bases from V and 6 bases from J, leaving 9 bases between the germline ends.